The rows below give T cell receptor beta chains drawn from one sample of a study of CD8+CD57+ T cells in acquired aplastic anemia. TCRdb processed the reads anew with MiXCR; each CDR3 protein has one entry. This sample has approximately 160,000 distinct CDR3 sequences, with about 48% found just once. The sample comprised sorted CD4+, CD8+, or CD8+CD57+ T cells (not recorded which) from PBMCs. The origin of the receptors is a human donor in good health. Both conserved end residues are part of each CDR3. The D gene is left open where the match is weak. Expanded clones get a size class; other rows say once, few or many, or leave the size out.

v_call,clone_size,d_call,j_call,cdr3_nt,cdr3_aa
TRBV11-2,NA,TRBD1,TRBJ2-7,TGTGCCAGCAGCCCGCGGACAGGAGCTTACGAGCAGTACTTC,CASSPRTGAYEQYF
TRBV18,few,NA,TRBJ2-1,TGTGCCAGCTCACCTTACGCTAGGAATGAGCAGTTCTTC,CASSPYARNEQFF
TRBV7-3,many,TRBD2,TRBJ2-5,TGTGCCAGCAGCTTGTTGGGGGGGCAAGAGACCCAGTACTTC,CASSLLGGQETQYF
TRBV7-2,NA,TRBD2,TRBJ2-1,TGTGCCAGCAGCTCGAAAGGACTAGCGCGCAATGAGCAGTTCTTC,CASSSKGLARNEQFF
TRBV10-3,many,NA,TRBJ1-1,TGTGCCATCAACGGGGGTGGCACTGAAGCTTTCTTT,CAINGGGTEAFF
TRBV19,NA,NA,TRBJ1-6,TGTGCCAGTAGTATCGCGGCAGGGTTGGATAATTCACCCCTCCACTTT,CASSIAAGLDNSPLHF
TRBV7-3,NA,NA,TRBJ2-5,TGTGCCAGCAGCTTAGGGAGGCGAGGGGAGACCCAGTACTTC,CASSLGRRGETQYF
TRBV30,few,NA,TRBJ1-2,TGTGCCTGGTTCTCCCCCCGACGGAAAACCTATGGCTACACCTTC,CAWFSPRRKTYGYTF
TRBV5-5,NA,NA,TRBJ2-2,TGTGCCAGCAGCCCCTCCGAACATAACACCGGGGAGCTGTTTTTT,CASSPSEHNTGELFF
TRBV7-8,many,NA,TRBJ1-5,TGTGCCAGCAGCTTCCAGGGACGTGCCCGGGAATGGCCCCAGCATTTT,CASSFQGRAREWPQHF
TRBV2,NA,NA,TRBJ2-7,TGTGCCAGCTCTGAGGGACCGTCCTACGAGCAGTACTTC,CASSEGPSYEQYF